Below are 2 T cell receptor beta chains sequenced from a single sample in a study of human T cells and chemical hapten exposure. Stated time point: patch test 1, 2 weeks after DPC sensitization. The treatment is: therapeutic diphenylcyclopropenone sensitization with weekly scalp DPC. TCRdb fed the RACE reads into MiXCR, producing one record per CDR3 protein. The sample has tens of thousands of distinct CDR3 sequences, 6% to 9% seen once. The material sequenced was whole blood, taken in connection with sensitization to the hapten diphenylcyclopropenone (DPC). These TCRs come from a woman in her 30s with alopecia areata. Some clones in this sample may be carry-over from other donors' samples.

In this sample, this clonotype turned up many times. This rearrangement joins TRBV7-8 to TRBJ1-6; D remains unclear. V gave up 1 base and J gave up 7 bases, with 8 bases separating them. Germline CDR1 is SGHVS and CDR2 is FQNEAQ. CDR3 length equals 14 residues. The CDR3 DNA reads as TGTGCCAGCAGCTTAGACAGAGACAATTCACCCCTCCACTTT. Protein: CASSLDRDNSPLHF.

This clonotype was detected a few times. V is TRBV20-1 and J is TRBJ2-7; TRBD1 or TRBD2 may be the D gene (5 bases each). V was shortened by 2 bases and J by 2 bases, with 16 bases between the two germline ends. Germline CDR1 is DFQATT and CDR2 is SNEGSKA (reference sequence). The CDR3 consists of 15 residues. The CDR3: CSARSKRDPAYEQYF. CDR3 sequence (DNA): TGCAGTGCTAGATCCAAACGGGACCCAGCCTACGAGCAGTACTTC.